The clone carrying this TCR beta chain was detected many times. The time point is: before trial treatment. Priming of first-strand cDNA relied on TRAV- and TRBV-specific primers (covering alpha and beta chains). With a V-primer adapter and a constant-region primer, TCRs were amplified for about 19 PCR cycles. In TCRdb, the reads were re-called with MiXCR into one record per CDR3 protein. The table lists tens of thousands of distinct CDR3 sequences, around a third of them singletons. This entry is derived from a study of low-dose radiotherapy and immunotherapy resistance in tumors. CDR1 is SGHDN, CDR2 FVKESK, per germline. There are 13 residues in the CDR3. Trimming left V 11 bases short and J 3 bases short, with 13 bases between.

The sequenced sample was PBMCs, obtained before treatment. The chain has TRBV14 and TRBJ1-4, with D perhaps TRBD1 (6 bases). The TCR comes from a male donor with gallbladder cancer. The chain's CDR3 is CACKGGPNEKLFF. CDR3 nucleotides: TGTGCCTGCAAAGGGGGGCCTAATGAAAAACTGTTTTTT.